This T cell receptor beta chain stems from a study of metastatic and nonmetastatic thyroid tumors. As for the study in general: The authors compared repertoires across blood and tumor or nodule tissue from malignant and benign thyroid patients.

In the authors' workflow: What underpinned the distant-metastasis classifier for papillary thyroid cancer was the set of CDR3 differences across clinicopathological groups. TCRdb re-clonotyped the PCR reads through MiXCR. TCRdb, not the original authors, processed these V and J calls. The data contain 15,000 to 20,000 clones, more than 25% of them singletons. Points on this clone: Antigen unknown.

Study-wide results and limits: Within blood and tumor, benign nodules reportedly had significantly lower TCR beta diversity than malignant thyroid tumors did.

Thyroid surgery took place with no prior treatment in any patient. The CDR3 contains 11 residues. With 1 base removed from V and 7 bases from J, the gap between germline ends came to 4 bases. Germline loops: CDR1 LGHDT, CDR2 YNNKEL (reference sequence). This chain links TRBV3-1 with TRBJ1-2; D not resolved. Source material: tumor tissue. The receptor comes from a female donor with papillary thyroid cancer or a benign thyroid nodule (not recorded which). Some clones in this sample may be carry-over from other donors' samples. CDR3 residues: CASSQGGGYTF. In DNA, the CDR3 is TGTGCCAGCAGCCAAGGAGGTGGCTACACCTTC.